The present entry profiles one T cell receptor (beta chain) with its context. This record comes from a study of blood T cell repertoires in COVID-19. The V gene's germline CDR1 is MNHEY and CDR2 SMNVEV (reference sequence). This CDR3 has 14 residues. Deletions cut 4 bases from V and 6 bases from J, with 12 bases between. TCRdb keeps only in-frame clones here, not all; method: immunoSEQ multiplex PCR. The table lists fewer than 300,000 clones, 70% to 90% of them singletons. In Cohort 3, a recovered donor had either two negative PCRs, clearance, or symptom resolution. The sample consisted of PBMCs or T cells enriched from blood (not recorded which). The gene calls are TRBV27 and TRBJ2-2; D not certain. This receptor was taken from a woman aged 30 to 39 who had recovered from COVID-19. The DNA of the CDR3 is TGTGCCAGCAGTTCCAGTCCATCCCCCGGGGAGCTGTTTTTT. This gives the protein CASSSSPSPGELFF.